This T cell receptor (beta chain) was identified in a study of shared clonotypes between healthy human individuals. In the study overall: Used for every donor were three CD4 naive, three CD4 memory, two CD8 naive and one CD8 memory plate. Overall study findings and caveats: Naive CD4 clonotypes were shared across a handful of donors at roughly 5.3%. All-four-donor shared clonotypes had higher generation probabilities than non-shared clonotypes did.

TCRdb's copy holds only in-frame clones and misses some; the assay was immunoSEQ multiplex PCR. The data hold around 1.5 million clones, with 98% observed a single time. Donors included only healthy HIV-negative adults lacking recent acute infections or vaccinations. Of note for this clone: Its specificity is unknown.

CDR3 length equals 14 residues. CDR1 is MNHEY, CDR2 SVGAGI, per germline. Trimming took off 6 bases at V and 4 bases at J, with 13 bases between the two ends. Sequencing was carried out using naive CD4+ T cells sorted from blood. Stated subset: CD45RA+ positively selected. The TCR sequence derives from a young man in good health. The rearrangement links TRBV6-5 to TRBJ1-3; D is uncertain. CDR3 region: CASSLAGGGNTIYF. The CDR3 DNA reads as TGTGCCAGCAGCCTTGCGGGAGGAGGAAACACCATATATTTT.